This is a list of T cell receptor beta chains from one sample in a study of radiation and T cells in renal cell carcinoma. TCRdb's table, derived via immunoSEQ multiplex PCR, lists solely in-frame clones and lacks some. The sample includes some 60,000 clones, roughly 79% of them seen just once. This sample comprised blood, obtained from a patient whose treatment included radiotherapy and nephrectomy. The receptors were gathered from a man in his sixties with renal cell carcinoma. Each CDR3 is given with its conserved first and last residue. A D gene is named only where the DNA matches it firmly.

d_gene	j_gene	v_gene	CDR3aa
TRBD2	TRBJ2-3	TRBV7-2	CASTWGGLAADTQYF
.	TRBJ1-2	TRBV29-1	CSVSTGTATNYGYTF
TRBD1	TRBJ1-2	TRBV6-5	CATRQGGHGYTF
.	TRBJ2-1	TRBV18	CASSPLPGALEKGEQFF
TRBD2	TRBJ2-1	TRBV29-1	CSVPGLASSYNEQFF
.	TRBJ1-2	TRBV6-5	CASSYFPSDGYTF
TRBD2	TRBJ2-1	TRBV13	CASSGGVLAGLNEQFF
.	TRBJ1-1	TRBV4-3	CASSQGAETIEAFF
TRBD1	TRBJ2-1	TRBV7-6	CASSWPEAGGDYNEQFF
TRBD2	TRBJ2-2	TRBV5-4	CASSLGVRELAGTGELFF
TRBD1	TRBJ2-3	TRBV18	CASSLNRGRTDTQYF
.	TRBJ1-5	TRBV12-5	CASGFQGAGNQPQHF
.	TRBJ1-5	TRBV29-1	CSVGQGMDQPQHF
.	TRBJ2-3	TRBV9	CASSPQGNSITDTQYF
.	TRBJ2-1	TRBV7-8	CASSVPGTTYNEQFF
TRBD1	TRBJ1-1	TRBV19	CASSRGGTGVGEAFF
.	TRBJ2-5	TRBV6-5	CASSSGQPQEGTQYF